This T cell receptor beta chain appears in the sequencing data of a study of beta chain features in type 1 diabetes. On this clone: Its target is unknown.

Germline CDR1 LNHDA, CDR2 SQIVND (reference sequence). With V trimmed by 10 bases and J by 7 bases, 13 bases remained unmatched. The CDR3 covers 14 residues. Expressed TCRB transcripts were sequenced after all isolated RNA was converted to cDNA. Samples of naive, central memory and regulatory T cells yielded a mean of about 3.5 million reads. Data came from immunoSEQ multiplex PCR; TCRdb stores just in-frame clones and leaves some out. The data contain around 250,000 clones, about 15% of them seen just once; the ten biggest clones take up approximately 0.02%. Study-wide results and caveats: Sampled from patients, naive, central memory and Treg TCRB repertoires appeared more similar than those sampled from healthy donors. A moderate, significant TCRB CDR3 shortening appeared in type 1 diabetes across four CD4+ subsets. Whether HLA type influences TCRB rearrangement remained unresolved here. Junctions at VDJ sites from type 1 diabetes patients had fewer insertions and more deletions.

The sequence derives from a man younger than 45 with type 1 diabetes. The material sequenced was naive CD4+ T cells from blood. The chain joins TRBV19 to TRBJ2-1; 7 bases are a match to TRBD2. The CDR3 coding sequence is TGTGCCACCTCGCTCGGGGGACTACAAAATGAGCAGTTCTTC. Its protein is CATSLGGLQNEQFF.